This T cell receptor beta chain emerged from a study of shared clonotypes between healthy human individuals. The V gene's germline CDR1 is SGHRS and CDR2 YFSETQ. V was shortened by 3 bases and J by 8 bases, with 20 bases between the two germline ends. This CDR3 is built from 16 residues. This table comes from immunoSEQ multiplex PCR, and its TCRdb copy is limited to in-frame clones, with some not included. The repertoire consists of about a million clones, with over 60% occurring once and the leading ten covering approximately 1.5%. V gene TRBV5-1 combines with J gene TRBJ2-2, with D uncertain. Material: memory CD4+ T cells sorted from blood. The subset is: CD45RA-negative fraction. The receptor was derived from a young man in good health. The CDR3 loop is CASSSKLRLSPGELFF. The CDR3 DNA reads as TGCGCCAGCAGCTCAAAACTCCGACTTAGCCCAGGGGAGCTGTTTTTT.